Each of the 32 T cell receptor beta chains below was sequenced from the same sample in a study of glioma-infiltrating T cells (dated by TCRdb to 2016 to 2017). The sequencer listed for this sample is Illumina MiSeq. TCR alpha and beta CDR3 regions were amplified with the iRepertoire nested amplicon-rescue multiplex PCR (arm-PCR) platform from RNA. Through fastp at Q25 and MiXCR, TCRdb rebuilt clones from the public reads, retaining in-frame beta chains. Records with the same CDR3 protein are collapsed into one entry carrying the most frequent genes and DNA. Counted in this sample were about 190,000 distinct CDR3 sequences; around 32% of them appeared once. Clones ranked in the top ten supply around 20% of the sample. The sample consisted of glioma tissue, nonneoplastic brain tissue, or PBMCs (not recorded which). Receptors originate from a human donor with low-grade glioma or glioblastoma, undergoing nonglioma brain surgery, or in good health (not recorded which).

The V and J genes are TRBV10-2 and TRBJ2-7; D is uncertain. Germline loops: CDR1 WSHSY, CDR2 SAAADI. The ends were cut back, 4 bases at V and 3 bases at J, with 16 bases in the middle. This CDR3 region has 15 residues. The CDR3 loop reads CASSVSPLRLYEQYF. The CDR3 nucleotides are TGCGCCAGCAGTGTGAGTCCCTTGCGTCTCTACGAGCAGTACTTC.

V and J are TRBV5-4 and TRBJ1-2, with 9 bases fitting TRBD1. The CDR3 covers 15 residues. Germline CDR1 reads SGHNT; CDR2 reads YYREEE (reference sequence). With V trimmed by 4 bases and J by 4 bases, 8 bases remained unmatched. CDR3 sequence reads: CASSNLTGGGYGYTF. The CDR3, as DNA: TGTGCCAGCAGCAACCTGACAGGGGGTGGCTATGGCTACACCTTC.

This clonotype occurred many times. The rearrangement links TRBV19 to TRBJ2-1; D perhaps matches TRBD2 (6 bases). Germline V gene sequence: CDR1 LNHDA, CDR2 SQIVND (reference sequence). Trimming pared 3 bases from V and 2 bases from J, leaving 8 bases between. The CDR3 has 14 residues. The CDR3 nucleotides read TGTGCCAGTAGTATGTGGGGGGCCTACAATGAGCAGTTCTTC. Protein sequence: CASSMWGAYNEQFF.

With respect to this clonotype: Possible read error: a much larger clone is one base away. The chain couples TRBV12-3 or TRBV12-4 to TRBJ2-3; tentatively, D is TRBD2 (5 bases). V was pared by 9 bases and J by 4 bases, with 14 bases between. This CDR3 spans 13 amino acids. The CDR3 DNA reads as TGTGCCAGACGGTCGAGCGGAGCAGATACGCAGTATTTT. Its translation is CARRSSGADTQYF.

This clonotype was seen many times. The chain uses TRBV5-4 and TRBJ1-2, with D possibly TRBD1 on 6 matching bases. CDR3 length: 14 amino acids. V was clipped by 5 bases and J by 3 bases, with 14 bases between them. Germline CDR1 is SGHNT and CDR2 is YYREEE (reference sequence). The CDR3 DNA reads TGTGCCAGCAGTATGGTGGGGGCGGACTATGGCTACACCTTC. This gives the protein CASSMVGADYGYTF. The full variable domain, its missing parts supplied by reference TRBV5-4 and TRBJ1-2, is ETGVTQSPTHLIKTRGQQVTLRCSSQSGHNTVSWYQQALGQGPQFIFQYYREEENGRGNFPPRFSGLQFPNYSSELNVNALELDDSALYLCASSMVGADYGYTFGSGTRLTVV.

Ten or more counts support this clonotype. This rearrangement joins TRBV19 to TRBJ2-4; D call uncertain. The CDR3 length is 11 residues. Trimming removed 3 bases at V and 8 bases at J, with 5 bases between. Looked up from germline, CDR1 is LNHDA and CDR2 is SQIVND (reference sequence). CDR3 sequence (DNA): TGTGCCAGTAGTATTGGTGACATTCAGTACTTC. It specifies CASSIGDIQYF.

This clonotype appeared many times. The CDR3 reads CASSLAPRSGRGRNEQFF. CDR3 sequence (DNA): TGTGCCAGCAGCTTAGCGCCGAGGAGTGGCAGGGGGCGCAATGAGCAGTTCTTC. J is TRBJ2-1 and V is TRBV7-2, with 8 bases matching TRBD1. The CDR3 is 18 residues long. The trim removed 0 bases at V and 6 bases at J, leaving 13 bases unmatched. Germline CDR1 reads SGHTA; CDR2 reads FQGNSA.

This clonotype was observed at least ten times. The chain joins TRBV3-1 to TRBJ2-5; D is uncertain. Germline assignment: CDR1 LGHDT and CDR2 YNNKEL (reference sequence). The CDR3 consists of 12 residues. With 0 bases removed from V and 7 bases from J, the gap between germline ends came to 6 bases. CDR3 amino acids: CASSQDLRTQYF. The CDR3, as DNA: TGTGCCAGCAGCCAAGATTTGAGGACCCAGTACTTC.

This clonotype was observed many times. The chain carries TRBV6-2 or TRBV6-3 and TRBJ2-7; the match to TRBD1 covers 9 bases. The CDR3 has 14 amino acids. CDR1 is MNHEY and CDR2 is SVGEGT in the germline V gene. Losses at the gene ends were 3 bases for V and 5 bases for J; bases not matched to a gene: 5. The CDR3 DNA reads TGTGCCAGCAGTTATTGGGACAGGGACAACGAGCAGTACTTC. This gives the protein CASSYWDRDNEQYF.

This clonotype was detected ten times or more. The genes are TRBV29-1 and TRBJ2-3, with TRBD1 identical over 8 bases. The germline V gene encodes CDR1 SQVTM and CDR2 ANQGSEA. CDR3 length: 13 residues. Losses at the gene ends were 6 bases for V and 1 base for J; bases not matched to a gene: 3. As DNA, the CDR3 is TGCAGCGTCCCGGGACAGGGCACAGATACGCAGTATTTT. This gives the protein CSVPGQGTDTQYF.

This clonotype was seen a single time. A much larger clone differs from this one at a single base, so this may be a read error. The chain recombines TRBV7-8 with TRBJ2-1, with TRBD2 identical over 9 bases. From germline, CDR1 is SGHVS and CDR2 FQNEAQ. This CDR3 has 15 amino acids. Trimming took 5 bases from V and 2 from J; bases not matched to a gene: 4. The CDR3 protein is CASSRREGAYNEQFF. The CDR3 region has the DNA TGTGCCAGCAGCCGGCGGGAGGGCGCCTACAATGAGCAGTTCTTC. Looking up the rest from reference TRBV7-8 and TRBJ2-1 gives the full variable domain: GAGVSQSPRYKVAKRGQDVALRCDPISGHVSLFWYQQALGQGPEFLTYFQNEAQLDKSGLPSDRFFAERPEGSVSTLKIQRTQQEDSAVYLCASSRREGAYNEQFFGPGTRLTVL.

Points on this clonotype: A clone one base away is much larger, so this may be a read error. The final CDR3 position lacks the conserved phenylalanine or tryptophan, pointing to a likely read error. The DNA is left out, because the CDR3 cannot be placed on it with certainty; the CDR3 is given as TCRdb lists it. The chain links TRBV11-2 to TRBJ2-5. Germline CDR1 and CDR2: SGHAT and FQNNGV. Counting both end residues, the CDR3 totals 14 amino acids. This CDR3 is CASSLDLGFEVGYL.

This clonotype appeared many times. J is TRBJ1-5 and V is TRBV4-1, with unresolved D. This CDR3 comprises 15 residues. The germline V gene has CDR1 MGHRA and CDR2 YSYEKL. The ends were cut back, 1 base at V and 0 bases at J, with 7 bases in the middle. CDR3 coding DNA: TGCGCCAGCAGCCAAGCTGTCCTTAGCAATCAGCCCCAGCATTTT. Translation gives CASSQAVLSNQPQHF.

Comments on this clonotype: This may arise from a read error, as a much more abundant clone is one base away. The chain employs TRBV7-6 and TRBJ2-7, with D perhaps assigned TRBD1 or TRBD2 (7 bases each). Deletions cut 5 bases from V and 8 bases from J, with 22 bases between. The CDR3 is 15 amino acids. Germline values: CDR1 SGHVS, CDR2 FNYEAQ. The CDR3 coding sequence is TGTGCCAGCAGCCGCAGGGGGAGGGAAGGGGACAAGCAGTACTTC. It translates to CASSRRGREGDKQYF.

This clonotype was seen a few times. The CDR3 nucleotides are TGTGCCTGGAGATTGGGTCTAGCGGGAGTAGATACGCAGTATTTT. Protein sequence: CAWRLGLAGVDTQYF. The rearrangement joins TRBV30 to TRBJ2-3; 10 positions agree with TRBD2. CDR1 and CDR2 (germline): GTSNPN, SVGIG (reference sequence). The CDR3 runs 15 residues. J was trimmed by 5 bases and V by 3 bases; bases with no gene match: 8.

There are a few counts of this clonotype. The J gene is TRBJ2-6, the V gene TRBV24-1; 7 bases are shared with TRBD1. The CDR3 covers 15 residues. Germline-derived CDR1 and CDR2 are KGHDR and SFDVKD. V trimming: 4 bases; J trimming: 2 bases; junction bases outside the gene matches: 1. CDR3 amino acids: CATSEQGTGANVLTF. In nucleotides, the CDR3 is TGTGCCACCAGTGAACAGGGGACTGGGGCCAACGTCCTGACTTTC.

Of note for this clonotype: A junction end diverges from the germline sequence, so it may reflect a read error. The chain joins TRBV4-3 to TRBJ2-1, with 9 bases aligning to TRBD2. From germline, CDR1 is LGHNA and CDR2 YSLEER. The CDR3 runs 17 residues. CDR3 sequence (DNA): TGCGCCAGGAGCCAGGGGATCGGACTAGCGACCTACAATGAGCAGTTCTTC. It translates to CARSQGIGLATYNEQFF.

Of note for this clonotype: A much larger clone is a single base away; this may be a read error. This chain uses TRBV28 with TRBJ2-5; a weak D match, TRBD2 (7 bases). The CDR3 totals 14 residues. V was pared by 5 bases and J by 7 bases, with 17 bases between. Looked up from germline, CDR1 is MDHEN and CDR2 is SYDVKM. CDR3 nucleotides: TGTGCCAGCAGTCGCCGTGGGGGGGCAGGGACCCAGTACTTC. Protein sequence: CASSRRGGAGTQYF.

Details on this clonotype: Being one base from a much bigger clone, this may be a read error. The gene calls are TRBV11-2 and TRBJ2-1; D is possibly TRBD2 (5 bases). CDR3 length: 17 amino acids. The germline gives CDR1 SGHAT, CDR2 FQNNGV. The chain's CDR3 is CASSSTLRGGSYNEQLF. CDR3 nucleotides: TGTGCCAGCAGCTCGACCCTTCGGGGTGGCTCCTACAATGAGCAGCTCTTC.

The rearrangement uses TRBV19 and TRBJ2-7, with 8 bases that match TRBD2. The V gene's germline CDR1 is LNHDA and CDR2 SQIVND (reference sequence). This CDR3 has 15 residues. V lost 2 bases and J lost 1; bases outside the gene matches: 4. The CDR3 DNA follows: TGTGCCAGTAGTATATTCAGCGGGAGTTCCTACGAGCAGTACTTC. Translating it yields CASSIFSGSSYEQYF.

Concerning this clonotype itself: The junction shows a germline mismatch at one end, possibly a read error. The chain combines TRBV12-3 or TRBV12-4 with TRBJ2-1; D is undetermined. The CDR3 has 13 amino acids. This CDR3 is CARSSTIINEQFF. The CDR3 region has the DNA TGTGCCAGAAGTTCTACAATTATCAATGAGCAGTTCTTC.

Of note for this clonotype: A read error is possible here, since a much larger clone lies one base away. CDR3 bases: TGTGCCAGCAGTGACTCGCCGCTGGACGCCTATGGCTACACCTTC. It is translated as CASSDSPLDAYGYTF. J is TRBJ1-2 and V is TRBV6-4; D gene uncertain. From germline, CDR1 is MRHNA and CDR2 SNTAGT. Trimming removed 0 bases from V and 4 bases from J, with 12 bases in between. CDR3 length: 15 residues.

This clonotype was seen many times. The rearrangement uses TRBV6-1 and TRBJ2-1; 13 nucleotides match TRBD2. The CDR3 runs to 16 residues. Per germline, CDR1 MNHNS and CDR2 SASEGT. J was trimmed by 6 bases and V by 4 bases; bases with no gene match: 6. CDR3 DNA: TGTGCCAGCAGTGGCGGACTAGCGGGAGTGGGCAATGAGCAGTTCTTC. It is translated as CASSGGLAGVGNEQFF.

The V and J genes are TRBV4-1 and TRBJ1-3, with a possible D match to TRBD1 (5 bases). CDR1 and CDR2 from the germline V gene are MGHRA and YSYEKL. CDR3 length: 15 residues. V lost 1 base to trimming and J lost 1 base, with 8 bases between them. CDR3 nucleotide sequence: TGCGCCAGCAGCCAAGTCCCAGGGTCTGGAAACACCATATATTTT. Residues: CASSQVPGSGNTIYF.

Many counts were recorded for this clonotype. V is TRBV7-2 and J is TRBJ2-1, with TRBD2 matching 10 bases. J was trimmed by 3 bases and V by 3 bases; bases with no gene match: 2. From germline, CDR1 is SGHTA and CDR2 FQGNSA. This CDR3 is 15 amino acids long. The CDR3 nucleotides are TGTGCCAGCAGCTTCCTAGCGGGAGACTACAATGAGCAGTTCTTC. Translated: CASSFLAGDYNEQFF.

This clonotype was seen at least ten times. The J gene is TRBJ1-2, the V gene TRBV7-9; D may be TRBD1 (5 bases). The CDR3 consists of 13 residues. Germline V gene sequence: CDR1 SEHNR, CDR2 FQNEAQ (reference sequence). Trimming shortened V by 4 bases and J by 8 bases, and 14 bases separated the two germline ends. This CDR3 is CASSWGPLGGYTF. DNA of the CDR3: TGTGCCAGCAGCTGGGGACCCTTAGGAGGCTACACCTTC.

This chain uses TRBV7-2 with TRBJ2-1, with TRBD2 matching 8 bases. The CDR3 runs 15 residues. The ends lost 6 bases at V and 5 bases at J; junction bases unmatched: 9. CDR1 is SGHTA, CDR2 FQGNSA, per germline. The CDR3: CASRGAGTRDNEQFF. The CDR3 DNA sequence: TGTGCCAGCAGGGGGGCCGGGACTAGGGACAATGAGCAGTTCTTC.

This clonotype was found a few times. The chain is built from TRBV5-1 and TRBJ2-1; D might be TRBD2 (6 bases). This CDR3 is built from 13 residues. CDR1 is SGHRS, CDR2 YFSETQ, per germline. V gave up 3 bases and J gave up 6 bases, with 10 bases separating them. This chain's CDR3 is CASSSFGGNEQFF. The CDR3 bases are TGCGCCAGCAGCTCCTTCGGGGGCAATGAGCAGTTCTTC.

The table lists this clonotype with many counts. CDR3 sequence: CASRATGSTGNTIYF. CDR3 sequence (DNA): TGTGCCAGCAGGGCGACGGGCTCCACGGGAAACACCATATATTTT. The chain couples TRBV6-2 or TRBV6-3 to TRBJ1-3; D is uncertain. Germline lookup yields CDR1 MNHEY and CDR2 SVGEGT. The CDR3 loop spans 15 amino acids. V was clipped by 6 bases and J by 4 bases, with 16 bases between them.

As for this clonotype: Since a much larger clone is just one base distant, this may be a read error. The chain links TRBV3-1 to TRBJ1-1, with TRBD1 matching 7 bases. Unmatched junction bases numbered 5, after V lost 1 base and J lost 3 bases. Germline loops: CDR1 LGHDT, CDR2 YNNKEL (reference sequence). This CDR3 is built from 15 residues. The chain's CDR3 is CASSQGGGWHTEAFF. As DNA, the CDR3 is TGTGCCAGCAGCCAAGGAGGGGGCTGGCACACTGAAGCTTTCTTT. Combining the CDR3 with reference TRBV3-1 and TRBJ1-1 gives the whole variable domain DTAVSQTPKYLVTQMGNDKSIKCEQNLGHDTMYWYKQDSKKFLKIMFSYNNKELIINETVPNRFSPKSPDKAHLNLHINSLELGDSAVYFCASSQGGGWHTEAFFGQGTRLTVV.

This clonotype was detected ten times or more. This chain connects TRBV6-1 to TRBJ2-3, with unresolved D. CDR3 length: 15 amino acids. V was cut by 6 bases and J by 4 bases, with 17 bases left in between. Germline loops: CDR1 MNHNS, CDR2 SASEGT. The CDR3 coding sequence is TGTGCCAGCAGCCCTGGCTTAAGCGAGGCAGATACGCAGTATTTT. Translation gives CASSPGLSEADTQYF.

This clonotype was seen a handful of times. The genes are TRBV4-3 and TRBJ2-7; 9 nucleotides match TRBD2. Per germline, CDR1 LGHNA and CDR2 YSLEER. Trimming cost V 0 bases and J 5 bases; bases outside gene matches: 5. The CDR3 sequence is 15 residues long. The CDR3 nucleotides are TGCGCCAGCAGCCAAGATAGCGGGAGTAAGAACGAGCAGTACTTC. Encoded protein: CASSQDSGSKNEQYF.